Sequencing of this T cell receptor (beta chain) was carried out in a study of shared clonotypes between healthy human individuals. Study outcomes and limitations: The sharing of 4.5% to 5.5% of naive CD4 clonotypes was seen across several donors.

Points on this clone: Its antigen is currently unknown.

The data were produced by immunoSEQ multiplex PCR, yet TCRdb's version contains in-frame clones alone and is incomplete. The data show over a million clones, roughly 96% seen once. There are 11 residues in the CDR3. Between the trimmed V and J ends, which lost 0 bases and 13 bases, there was a span of 12 bases. In germline, CDR1 is DFQATT, CDR2 SNEGSKA (reference sequence). The chain links TRBV20-1 to TRBJ2-5; D not certain. Sample: naive CD4+ T cells sorted from blood. Sample subset: CD45RA+ positively selected. The sequence was obtained from a young man in good health. The CDR3 DNA reads TGCAGTGCTAGAGAGGACCGGAGACCGTACTTC. Protein: CSAREDRRPYF.